The TCR beta chain under discussion was sequenced for a study of graft-versus-host responses after intestinal transplantation. The V and J ends lost 5 bases and 4 bases, in that order; junction bases with no gene match: 5. CDR1 and CDR2 (germline): SGHVS, FNYEAQ. This CDR3 has 15 amino acids. Points on this clone: Its target is not known.

Assay: immunoSEQ multiplex PCR; the TCRdb copy retains only in-frame clones and omits some. This sample has about 92,000 clones; around nine tenths occur once, and the top ten carry approximately 6%. The receptor was isolated from a human donor who received an intestinal transplant. This specimen was unstimulated CD8+ T cells sorted from spleen or lymph node cells, taken before intestinal transplant. V is TRBV7-6 and J is TRBJ2-2, with 9 bases that match TRBD2. CDR3 residues: CASSAGTSPTGELFF. As DNA, the CDR3 is TGTGCCAGCAGCGCCGGGACTAGCCCCACCGGGGAGCTGTTTTTT.